These T cell receptor beta chains were read from a single sample in a study of blood T cell repertoires in COVID-19. Measured with immunoSEQ multiplex PCR; TCRdb has only the in-frame clones, and not every one. The data hold roughly 200,000 clones, with 85% to 90% observed a single time. Sequencing used peripheral blood. All receptors derive from a man of 80 years or more with acute or convalescent COVID-19. CDR3s include the opening cysteine and the closing phenylalanine or tryptophan. D genes are given only for firm matches. Size tells how often a clone was seen (once, few, many) or the class of an expanded clone, and some rows leave it out.

length: 12
size: .
V: TRBV7-2
J: TRBJ2-2
D: .
CDR3: CASTRLTGELFF
DNA: TGTGCCAGCACCCGACTGACCGGGGAGCTGTTTTTT

length: 15
size: .
V: TRBV5-1
J: TRBJ1-1
D: .
CDR3: CASSLMGASNTEAFF
DNA: TGCGCCAGCAGCTTGATGGGGGCCTCGAACACTGAAGCTTTCTTT

length: 17
size: .
V: TRBV15
J: TRBJ2-1
D: TRBD2
CDR3: CATSRDFAGGPSDEQFF
DNA: TGTGCCACCAGCAGAGATTTTGCGGGAGGGCCGAGCGATGAGCAGTTCTTC

length: 14
size: once
V: TRBV28
J: TRBJ1-2
D: .
CDR3: CASRYSGTYYGYTF
DNA: TGTGCCAGCAGGTACAGCGGGACGTACTATGGCTACACCTTC

length: 15
size: few
V: TRBV5-6
J: TRBJ2-3
D: TRBD2
CDR3: CASSPLAVSTDTQYF
DNA: TGTGCCAGCAGCCCTCTAGCGGTTAGCACAGATACGCAGTATTTT

length: 15
size: .
V: TRBV5-1
J: TRBJ2-3
D: .
CDR3: CASSLFQGGTDTQYF
DNA: TGCGCCAGCAGCTTATTCCAGGGGGGAACAGATACGCAGTATTTT

length: 14
size: once
V: TRBV6-5
J: TRBJ1-5
D: TRBD1
CDR3: CASSPRTGVEPQHF
DNA: TGTGCCAGCAGTCCTCGGACAGGAGTTGAGCCCCAGCATTTT

length: 19
size: .
V: TRBV6-2/TRBV6-3
J: TRBJ2-2
D: TRBD2
CDR3: CASSGGTSGLATALGELFF
DNA: TGTGCCAGCAGTGGGGGGACAAGTGGACTAGCGACAGCATTGGGGGAGCTGTTTTTT

length: 16
size: .
V: TRBV7-2
J: TRBJ2-1
D: TRBD2
CDR3: CASSLGGTSLYNEQFF
DNA: TGTGCCAGCAGCTTAGGTGGGACTAGTCTCTACAATGAGCAGTTCTTC

length: 13
size: .
V: TRBV24-1
J: TRBJ2-1
D: TRBD2
CDR3: CATSAWGGNEQFF
DNA: TGTGCCACCAGTGCCTGGGGGGGCAATGAGCAGTTCTTC

length: 15
size: .
V: TRBV28
J: TRBJ2-1
D: TRBD2
CDR3: CASSTSGTSYNEQFF
DNA: TGTGCCAGCAGTACCTCCGGGACTAGCTACAATGAGCAGTTCTTC

length: 15
size: .
V: TRBV5-1
J: TRBJ2-3
D: TRBD2
CDR3: CASSPPLAGTDTQYF
DNA: TGCGCCAGCAGCCCGCCCCTAGCGGGCACAGATACGCAGTATTTT

length: 16
size: .
V: TRBV29-1
J: TRBJ2-5
D: TRBD2
CDR3: CSVEPLTGGPGETQYF
DNA: TGCAGCGTTGAACCGCTGACGGGAGGGCCTGGGGAGACCCAGTACTTC

length: 13
size: few
V: TRBV12-3/TRBV12-4
J: TRBJ2-2
D: TRBD1
CDR3: CASSPQGAGELFF
DNA: TGTGCCAGCAGTCCCCAGGGGGCCGGGGAGCTGTTTTTT

length: 15
size: .
V: TRBV5-1
J: TRBJ1-5
D: .
CDR3: CASSEDSLSNQPQHF
DNA: TGCGCCAGCAGCGAGGACAGTCTCAGCAATCAGCCCCAGCATTTT

length: 15
size: .
V: TRBV19
J: TRBJ2-2
D: .
CDR3: CASSMDTKNTGELFF
DNA: TGTGCCAGTAGTATGGACACCAAGAACACCGGGGAGCTGTTTTTT

length: 16
size: .
V: TRBV2
J: TRBJ2-3
D: .
CDR3: CASSAGSGRGTDTQYF
DNA: TGTGCCAGCAGTGCGGGAAGCGGAAGGGGCACAGATACGCAGTATTTT

length: 16
size: .
V: TRBV5-1
J: TRBJ2-1
D: TRBD2
CDR3: CASSTSGRATYNEQFF
DNA: TGCGCCAGCAGCACTAGCGGGAGGGCCACCTACAATGAGCAGTTCTTC

length: 16
size: .
V: TRBV19
J: TRBJ2-1
D: .
CDR3: CASSRAGTFSYNEQFF
DNA: TGTGCCAGTAGTAGGGCAGGGACATTCTCCTACAATGAGCAGTTCTTC

length: 14
size: once
V: TRBV19
J: TRBJ2-2
D: TRBD2
CDR3: CASSMGGTAGELFF
DNA: TGTGCCAGTAGTATGGGGGGGACGGCCGGGGAGCTGTTTTTT

length: 14
size: .
V: TRBV7-3
J: TRBJ1-2
D: .
CDR3: CASSISSGVGGYTF
DNA: TGTGCCAGCAGCATTTCATCAGGGGTCGGTGGCTACACCTTC

length: 14
size: .
V: TRBV9
J: TRBJ2-1
D: .
CDR3: CASSVGGEYNEQFF
DNA: TGTGCCAGCAGCGTAGGTGGGGAGTACAATGAGCAGTTCTTC

length: 18
size: few
V: TRBV9
J: TRBJ2-6
D: TRBD2
CDR3: CASSLHGRGSSGANVLTF
DNA: TGTGCCAGCAGCCTCCATGGGAGGGGAAGCTCTGGGGCCAACGTCCTGACTTTC

length: 15
size: .
V: TRBV20-1
J: TRBJ2-1
D: TRBD2
CDR3: CSASDSGRAGNEQFF
DNA: TGCAGTGCTAGTGATAGCGGGAGGGCCGGCAATGAGCAGTTCTTC

length: 15
size: .
V: TRBV19
J: TRBJ2-3
D: .
CDR3: CASSIGQTSTDTQYF
DNA: TGTGCCAGTAGTATAGGGCAGACTAGCACAGATACGCAGTATTTT

length: 15
size: .
V: TRBV7-3
J: TRBJ1-1
D: TRBD1
CDR3: CASSLTPTGGTEAFF
DNA: TGTGCCAGCAGCTTAACCCCGACAGGGGGCACTGAAGCTTTCTTT

length: 15
size: .
V: TRBV9
J: TRBJ2-4
D: .
CDR3: CASSVGSTLQNIQYF
DNA: TGTGCCAGCAGCGTAGGTAGCACGCTTCAAAACATTCAGTACTTC

length: 16
size: .
V: TRBV5-1
J: TRBJ2-2
D: TRBD1
CDR3: CASSSTGGVYTGELFF
DNA: TGCGCCAGCAGCTCGACAGGGGGCGTTTACACCGGGGAGCTGTTTTTT

length: 13
size: .
V: TRBV6-5
J: TRBJ2-3
D: .
CDR3: CASSYPGSYTQYF
DNA: TGTGCCAGCAGTTACCCGGGATCTTATACGCAGTATTTT

length: 16
size: .
V: TRBV5-4
J: TRBJ2-3
D: TRBD1
CDR3: CASSGGRQGYTDTQYF
DNA: TGTGCCAGCAGCGGGGGACGACAGGGGTATACAGATACGCAGTATTTT

length: 16
size: .
V: TRBV19
J: TRBJ1-4
D: .
CDR3: CASKNRAIATNEKLFF
DNA: TGTGCCAGTAAAAACAGGGCCATTGCAACTAATGAAAAACTGTTTTTT

length: 15
size: .
V: TRBV7-7
J: TRBJ2-5
D: TRBD1
CDR3: CASSLGTGFQETQYF
DNA: TGTGCCAGCAGCTTAGGGACAGGGTTTCAAGAGACCCAGTACTTC

length: 15
size: .
V: TRBV5-6
J: TRBJ2-1
D: TRBD1
CDR3: CASSWGQGAYNEQFF
DNA: TGTGCCAGCAGCTGGGGACAGGGGGCCTACAATGAGCAGTTCTTC

length: 15
size: .
V: TRBV7-2
J: TRBJ2-5
D: TRBD1
CDR3: CASSLLGQGMETQYF
DNA: TGTGCCAGCAGCTTATTGGGACAGGGCATGGAGACCCAGTACTTC

length: 17
size: once
V: TRBV7-8
J: TRBJ2-1
D: TRBD2
CDR3: CASSASRLAGPGNEQFF
DNA: TGTGCCAGCAGCGCATCCCGACTAGCGGGACCGGGGAATGAGCAGTTCTTC

length: 16
size: .
V: TRBV19
J: TRBJ1-2
D: .
CDR3: CASSIDLRVLNYGYTF
DNA: TGTGCCAGTAGTATAGATCTTCGGGTCTTAAACTATGGCTACACCTTC

length: 14
size: .
V: TRBV7-9
J: TRBJ1-4
D: TRBD1
CDR3: CASSLGQGNEKLFF
DNA: TGTGCCAGCAGCCTGGGACAGGGAAATGAAAAACTGTTTTTT

length: 15
size: .
V: TRBV28
J: TRBJ1-5
D: TRBD1
CDR3: CASRRQGTGNQPQHF
DNA: TGTGCCAGCAGGCGACAGGGAACGGGCAATCAGCCCCAGCATTTT

length: 12
size: .
V: TRBV25-1
J: TRBJ1-5
D: TRBD1
CDR3: CASSDGTGPTHF
DNA: TGTGCCAGCAGTGACGGGACAGGGCCTACGCATTTT

length: 13
size: few
V: TRBV19
J: TRBJ1-5
D: TRBD1
CDR3: CASSIDRAKPQHF
DNA: TGTGCCAGTAGTATCGACAGGGCTAAGCCCCAGCATTTT

length: 17
size: .
V: TRBV11-2
J: TRBJ2-3
D: .
CDR3: CASSLFSDRLSTDTQYF
DNA: TGTGCCAGCAGCTTATTTTCCGACAGGCTTAGCACAGATACGCAGTATTTT

length: 14
size: .
V: TRBV11-3
J: TRBJ2-3
D: .
CDR3: CASSLQLASDTQYF
DNA: TGTGCCAGCAGCTTGCAACTAGCCTCAGATACGCAGTATTTT

length: 16
size: once
V: TRBV3-1/TRBV3-2
J: TRBJ1-3
D: .
CDR3: CASSRQGVFSGNTIYF
DNA: TGTGCCAGCAGCCGGCAAGGGGTCTTCTCTGGAAACACCATATATTTT

length: 18
size: .
V: TRBV3-1/TRBV3-2
J: TRBJ1-3
D: TRBD1
CDR3: CASSQDRTGPRSGNTIYF
DNA: TGTGCCAGCAGCCAAGACCGGACAGGGCCCCGCTCTGGAAACACCATATATTTT

length: 14
size: .
V: TRBV19
J: TRBJ1-5
D: .
CDR3: CACDDWASNQPQHF
DNA: TGTGCCTGTGACGATTGGGCGAGCAATCAGCCCCAGCATTTT

length: 13
size: once
V: TRBV11-3
J: TRBJ1-1
D: TRBD1
CDR3: CASTGQENTEAFF
DNA: TGTGCCAGCACCGGACAGGAAAACACTGAAGCTTTCTTT

length: 13
size: .
V: TRBV5-8
J: TRBJ1-1
D: TRBD1
CDR3: CASTTGGRTEAFF
DNA: TGTGCCAGCACCACAGGGGGTCGAACTGAAGCTTTCTTT

length: 14
size: .
V: TRBV25-1
J: TRBJ2-3
D: .
CDR3: CASSDTGSTDTQYF
DNA: TGTGCCAGCAGTGATACCGGGAGCACAGATACGCAGTATTTT

length: 17
size: .
V: TRBV3-1/TRBV3-2
J: TRBJ2-5
D: .
CDR3: CASSLPSRGLYQETQYF
DNA: TGTGCCAGCAGCTTGCCGTCCAGGGGCCTGTACCAAGAGACCCAGTACTTC

length: 15
size: .
V: TRBV30
J: TRBJ1-2
D: .
CDR3: CAWSKDSYFNYGYTF
DNA: TGTGCCTGGAGTAAGGACAGCTACTTTAACTATGGCTACACCTTC

length: 14
size: .
V: TRBV2
J: TRBJ1-5
D: .
CDR3: CASSESYSNQPQHF
DNA: TGTGCCAGCAGTGAATCCTATAGCAATCAGCCCCAGCATTTT

length: 14
size: .
V: TRBV6-5
J: TRBJ1-5
D: TRBD1
CDR3: CASRGQGGGQPQHF
DNA: TGTGCCAGCCGCGGACAGGGGGGAGGTCAGCCCCAGCATTTT

length: 13
size: few
V: TRBV12-3/TRBV12-4
J: TRBJ1-5
D: TRBD1
CDR3: CASRDRGKQPQHF
DNA: TGTGCCAGCAGGGACAGGGGAAAACAGCCCCAGCATTTT

length: 15
size: .
V: TRBV10-3
J: TRBJ1-4
D: .
CDR3: CAISAQLGGNEKLFF
DNA: TGTGCCATCAGTGCCCAGTTGGGGGGTAATGAAAAACTGTTTTTT

length: 16
size: .
V: TRBV19
J: TRBJ2-5
D: TRBD2
CDR3: CASSINDGRKRKTQYF
DNA: TGTGCCAGTAGTATAAATGACGGGAGGAAGAGAAAGACCCAGTACTTC